The clone carrying this T cell receptor (beta chain) showed up just a few times. What it recognizes is unknown. Peripheral blood genomic DNA, not sorted cells or RNA, was the template. The data derive from a study of T cell repertoires in aging, cancer and after chemotherapy. The study's findings and limits: Rebound thymic output was suggested by rising median generation probability during chemotherapy in each cancer cohort.

A mixed TRB-A/B primer pool amplified rearranged TRB by multiplex touch-down PCR. From the multiplex PCR reads, TCRdb called clonotypes with MiXCR, one entry per CDR3 protein. This sample has around 7,700 distinct CDR3 sequences, with roughly half found just once. Sequencing was done on a sample of blood. The sequence was obtained from a human donor with a solid tumor.

CDR3 DNA sequence: TGTGCCAGCAGCAGACGCGACAGCTTTAACTATGGCTACACCTTC. Amino acids: CASSRRDSFNYGYTF. The rearrangement joins TRBV5-4 to TRBJ1-2, with D possibly TRBD1 on 5 matching bases. Trimming took 4 bases from V and 1 from J, leaving 14 bases between them. Germline V gene sequence: CDR1 SGHNT, CDR2 YYREEE (reference sequence). The CDR3 sequence is 15 residues long.